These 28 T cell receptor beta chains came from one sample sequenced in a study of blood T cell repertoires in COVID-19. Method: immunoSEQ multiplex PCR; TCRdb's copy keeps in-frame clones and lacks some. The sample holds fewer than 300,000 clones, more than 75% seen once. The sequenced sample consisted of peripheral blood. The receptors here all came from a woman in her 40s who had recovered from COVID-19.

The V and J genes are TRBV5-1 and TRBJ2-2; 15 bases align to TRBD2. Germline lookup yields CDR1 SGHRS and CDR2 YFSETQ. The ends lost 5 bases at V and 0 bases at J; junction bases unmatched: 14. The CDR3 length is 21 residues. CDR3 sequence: CASSQPAGTSGRFANTGELFF. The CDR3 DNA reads TGCGCCAGCAGTCAACCCGCCGGGACTAGCGGGAGGTTCGCGAACACCGGGGAGCTGTTTTTT.

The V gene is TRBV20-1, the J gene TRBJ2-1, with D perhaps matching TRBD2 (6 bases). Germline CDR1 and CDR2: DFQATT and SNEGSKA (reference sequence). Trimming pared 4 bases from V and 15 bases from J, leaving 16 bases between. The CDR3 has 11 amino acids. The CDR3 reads CSATPGGTPFF. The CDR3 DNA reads TGCAGTGCTACCCCCGGCGGGACTCCGTTCTTC.

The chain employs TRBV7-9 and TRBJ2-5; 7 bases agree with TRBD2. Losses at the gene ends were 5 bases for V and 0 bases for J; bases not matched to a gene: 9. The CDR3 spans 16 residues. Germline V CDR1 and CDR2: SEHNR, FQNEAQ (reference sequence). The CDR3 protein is CASSPRLAGYQETQYF. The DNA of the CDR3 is TGTGCCAGCAGCCCCCGACTAGCAGGGTACCAAGAGACCCAGTACTTC. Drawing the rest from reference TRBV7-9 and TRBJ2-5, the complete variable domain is DTGVSQNPRHKITKRGQNVTFRCDPISEHNRLYWYRQTLGQGPEFLTYFQNEAQLEKSRLLSDRFSAERPKGSFSTLEIQRTEQGDSAMYLCASSPRLAGYQETQYFGPGTRLLVL.

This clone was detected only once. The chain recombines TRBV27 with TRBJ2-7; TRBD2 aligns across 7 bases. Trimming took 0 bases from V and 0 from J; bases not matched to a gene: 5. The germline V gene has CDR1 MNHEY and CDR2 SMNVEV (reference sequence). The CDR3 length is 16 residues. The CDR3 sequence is CASSLSGSGTSYEQYF. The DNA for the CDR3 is TGTGCCAGCAGTTTATCGGGCAGCGGGACCTCCTACGAGCAGTACTTC.

In DNA, the CDR3 is TGTGCCAGTAGTCAAGGGACAGGGAGCAATCAGCCCCAGCATTTT. Translating gives CASSQGTGSNQPQHF. The chain carries TRBV19 and TRBJ1-5, with 9 bases fitting TRBD1. The V and J ends lost 5 bases and 1 base, in that order; junction bases with no gene match: 3. Germline V gene lookup returns CDR1 LNHDA and CDR2 SQIVND (reference sequence). The CDR3 runs to 15 residues.

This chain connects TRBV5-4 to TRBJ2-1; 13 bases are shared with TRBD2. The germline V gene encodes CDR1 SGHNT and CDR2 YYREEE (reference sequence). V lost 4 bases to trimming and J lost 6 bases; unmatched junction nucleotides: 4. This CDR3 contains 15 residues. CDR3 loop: CASSPGLAGSNEQFF. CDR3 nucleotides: TGTGCCAGCAGCCCGGGACTAGCGGGGTCCAATGAGCAGTTCTTC.

DNA of the CDR3: TGTGCCAGCAGCACACAGGGGGTTAATGCTGGAAACACCATATATTTT. Translation: CASSTQGVNAGNTIYF. The J gene is TRBJ1-3, the V gene TRBV7-2; 8 bases line up with TRBD1. This CDR3 is 16 amino acids long. Losses at the gene ends were 5 bases for V and 2 bases for J; bases not matched to a gene: 8. Germline V CDR1 and CDR2: SGHTA, FQGNSA.

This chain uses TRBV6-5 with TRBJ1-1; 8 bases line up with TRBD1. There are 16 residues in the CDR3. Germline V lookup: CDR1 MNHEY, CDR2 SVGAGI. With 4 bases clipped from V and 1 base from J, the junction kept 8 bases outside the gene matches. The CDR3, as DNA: TGTGCCAGCAGTTCCCTACCCGGACAGGGGAACACTGAAGCTTTCTTT. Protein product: CASSSLPGQGNTEAFF.

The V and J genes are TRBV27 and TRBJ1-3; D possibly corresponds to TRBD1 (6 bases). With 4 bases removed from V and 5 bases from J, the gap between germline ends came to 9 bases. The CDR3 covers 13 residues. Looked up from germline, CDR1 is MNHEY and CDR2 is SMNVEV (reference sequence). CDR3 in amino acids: CASSSGARNTIYF. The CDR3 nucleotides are TGTGCCAGCAGTTCAGGGGCCCGAAACACCATATATTTT.

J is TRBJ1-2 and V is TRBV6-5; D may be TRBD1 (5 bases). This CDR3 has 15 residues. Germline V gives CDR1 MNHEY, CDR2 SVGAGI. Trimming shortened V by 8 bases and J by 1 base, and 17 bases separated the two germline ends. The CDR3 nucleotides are TGTGCCAGCCGCCAGCCGGGGGGGAATAACTATGGCTACACCTTC. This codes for CASRQPGGNNYGYTF.

The CDR3 sequence is CASRGRELGTDTQYF. The CDR3 nucleotides read TGTGCCAGTAGGGGGCGGGAGTTGGGCACAGATACGCAGTATTTT. The gene calls are TRBV19 and TRBJ2-3; 7 bases align to TRBD2. J gave up 1 base and V 6 bases, and 7 bases lay outside the gene matches. Germline CDR1 and CDR2: LNHDA and SQIVND (reference sequence). There are 15 residues in the CDR3.

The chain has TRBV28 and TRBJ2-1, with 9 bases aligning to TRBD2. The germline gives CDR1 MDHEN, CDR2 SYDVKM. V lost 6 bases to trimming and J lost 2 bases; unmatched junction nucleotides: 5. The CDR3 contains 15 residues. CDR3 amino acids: CASRPGGRAYNEQFF. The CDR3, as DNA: TGTGCCAGCAGGCCCGGCGGGAGGGCCTACAATGAGCAGTTCTTC.

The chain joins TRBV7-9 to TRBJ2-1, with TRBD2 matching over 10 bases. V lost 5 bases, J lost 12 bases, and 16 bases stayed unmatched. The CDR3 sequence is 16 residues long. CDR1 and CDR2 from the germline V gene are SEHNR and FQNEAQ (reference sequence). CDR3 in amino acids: CASSQGLGLAGGTQFF. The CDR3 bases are TGTGCCAGCAGCCAAGGGCTGGGATTAGCGGGAGGAACGCAGTTCTTC.

CDR3 bases: TGTGCCAGCAGCTTAGGTCCCGGGACTAGCGGCACCGGGGAGCTGTTTTTT. Its translation: CASSLGPGTSGTGELFF. The J gene is TRBJ2-2, the V gene TRBV7-3, with 11 bases identical to TRBD2. The ends lost 2 bases at V and 4 bases at J; junction bases unmatched: 6. The CDR3 is 17 amino acids. Germline loops: CDR1 SGHTA, CDR2 FQGTGA.

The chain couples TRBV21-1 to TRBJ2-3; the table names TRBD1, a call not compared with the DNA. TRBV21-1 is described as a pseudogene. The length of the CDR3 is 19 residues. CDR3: CASSARGTGPPFSTDTQYF. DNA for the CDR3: TGTGCCAGCAGCGCTCGAGGGACAGGGCCCCCCTTCAGCACAGATACGCAGTATTTT.

CDR3 residues: CASSRGAHHYEQYV. For the CDR3, the DNA is TGTGCCAGCAGCCGGGGGGCTCACCACTACGAGCAGTACGTC. The rearrangement uses TRBV7-8 and TRBJ2-7; the D gene is possibly TRBD2 (7 bases). Trimming cost V 5 bases and J 3 bases, with 14 bases left between them. The CDR3 runs to 14 residues. CDR1 is SGHVS and CDR2 is FQNEAQ in the germline V gene.

CDR3 amino acids: CASQGTHEKLFF. The CDR3 DNA reads TGTGCCTCCCAGGGGACACACGAAAAACTGTTTTTT. The chain combines TRBV30 with TRBJ1-4; maybe TRBD1 (6 bases). CDR3 length equals 12 residues. CDR1 is GTSNPN and CDR2 is SVGIG in the germline V gene (reference sequence). V was cut by 7 bases and J by 8 bases, with 14 bases left in between.

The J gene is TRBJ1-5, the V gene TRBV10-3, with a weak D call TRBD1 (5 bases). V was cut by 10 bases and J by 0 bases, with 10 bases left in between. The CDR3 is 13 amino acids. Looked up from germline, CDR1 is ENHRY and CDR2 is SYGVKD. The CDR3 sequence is CATTDSSNQPQHF. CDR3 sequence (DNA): TGTGCCACCACCGACAGTAGCAATCAGCCCCAGCATTTT.

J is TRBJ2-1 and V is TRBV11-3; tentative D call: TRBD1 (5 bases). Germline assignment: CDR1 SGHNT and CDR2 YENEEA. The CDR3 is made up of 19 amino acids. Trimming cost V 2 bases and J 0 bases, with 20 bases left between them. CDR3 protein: CASSLRGLGLDVSYNEQFF. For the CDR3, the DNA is TGTGCCAGCAGCTTAAGGGGTTTGGGGCTCGACGTCTCCTACAATGAGCAGTTCTTC.

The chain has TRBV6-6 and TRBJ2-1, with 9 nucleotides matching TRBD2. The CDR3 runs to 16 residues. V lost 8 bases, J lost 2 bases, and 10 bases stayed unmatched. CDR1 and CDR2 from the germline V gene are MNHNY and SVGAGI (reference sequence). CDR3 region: CASGSSGRGPYNEQFF. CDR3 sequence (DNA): TGTGCCAGCGGTAGTAGCGGGAGAGGCCCCTACAATGAGCAGTTCTTC.

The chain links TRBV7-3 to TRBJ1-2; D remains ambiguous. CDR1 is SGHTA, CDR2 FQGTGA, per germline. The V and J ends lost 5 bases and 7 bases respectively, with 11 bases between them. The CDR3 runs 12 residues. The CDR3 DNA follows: TGTGCCAGCAGCCCTTTAGAGGGTGGCTACACCTTC. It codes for CASSPLEGGYTF. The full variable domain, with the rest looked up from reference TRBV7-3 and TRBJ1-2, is GAGVSQTPSNKVTEKGKYVELRCDPISGHTALYWYRQSLGQGPEFLIYFQGTGAADDSGLPNDRFFAVRPEGSVSTLKIQRTERGDSAVYLCASSPLEGGYTFGSGTRLTVV.

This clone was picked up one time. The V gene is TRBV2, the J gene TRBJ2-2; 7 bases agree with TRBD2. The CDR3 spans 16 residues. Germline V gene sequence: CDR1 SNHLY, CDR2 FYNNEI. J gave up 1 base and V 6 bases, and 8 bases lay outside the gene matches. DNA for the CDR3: TGTGCCAGCAGCCCTCTAGCGGAGCAGAACACCGGGGAGCTGTTTTTT. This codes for CASSPLAEQNTGELFF. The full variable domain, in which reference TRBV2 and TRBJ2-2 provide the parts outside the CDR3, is EPEVTQTPSHQVTQMGQEVILRCVPISNHLYFYWYRQILGQKVEFLVSFYNNEISEKSEIFDDQFSVERPDGSNFTLKIRSTKLEDSAMYFCASSPLAEQNTGELFFGEGSRLTVL.

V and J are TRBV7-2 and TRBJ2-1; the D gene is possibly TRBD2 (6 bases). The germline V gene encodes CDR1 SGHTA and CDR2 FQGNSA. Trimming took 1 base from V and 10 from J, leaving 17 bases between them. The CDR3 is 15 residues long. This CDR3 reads CASSLGGGEIGEQFF. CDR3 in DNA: TGTGCCAGCAGCTTAGGCGGAGGGGAGATAGGGGAGCAGTTCTTC.

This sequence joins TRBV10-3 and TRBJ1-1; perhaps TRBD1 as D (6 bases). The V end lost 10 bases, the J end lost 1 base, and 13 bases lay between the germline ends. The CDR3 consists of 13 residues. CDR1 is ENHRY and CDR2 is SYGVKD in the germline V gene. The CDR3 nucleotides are TGTGCCACAAAGGACAGCTCGAACACTGAAGCTTTCTTT. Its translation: CATKDSSNTEAFF.

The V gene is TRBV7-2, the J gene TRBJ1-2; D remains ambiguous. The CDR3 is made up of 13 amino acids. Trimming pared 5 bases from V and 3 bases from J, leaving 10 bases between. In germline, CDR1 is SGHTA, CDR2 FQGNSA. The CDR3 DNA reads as TGTGCCAGCAGCCCACCCCGGGACTATGGCTACACCTTC. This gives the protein CASSPPRDYGYTF.

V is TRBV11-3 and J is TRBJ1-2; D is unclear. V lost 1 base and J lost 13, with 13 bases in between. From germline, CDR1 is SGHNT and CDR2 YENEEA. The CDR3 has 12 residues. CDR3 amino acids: CASSLVPVALTF. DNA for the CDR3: TGTGCCAGCAGCTTAGTCCCAGTCGCCCTCACCTTC.

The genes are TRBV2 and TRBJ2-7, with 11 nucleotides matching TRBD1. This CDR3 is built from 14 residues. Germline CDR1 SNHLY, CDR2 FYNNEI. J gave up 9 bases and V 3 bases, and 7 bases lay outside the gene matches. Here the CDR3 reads CASSEGTGGPGQYF. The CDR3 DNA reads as TGTGCCAGCAGTGAGGGGACAGGGGGACCCGGGCAGTACTTC.

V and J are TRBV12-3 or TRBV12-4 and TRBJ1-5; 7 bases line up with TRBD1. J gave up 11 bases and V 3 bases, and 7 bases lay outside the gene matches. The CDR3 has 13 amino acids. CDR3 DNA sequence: TGTGCCAGCAGTTTGGCGACAGGGCGGACCCAGCATTTT. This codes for CASSLATGRTQHF.